This T cell receptor (beta chain) was profiled in a study of cytomegalovirus exposure and HLA in healthy donors. Clones were read by immunoSEQ multiplex PCR, and TCRdb kept only the in-frame ones, dropping some. The sample includes 90,000 to 150,000 clones, roughly 90% of them seen just once. Germline V gene lookup returns CDR1 MNHEY and CDR2 SMNVEV (reference sequence). The CDR3 contains 19 residues. Trimming cost V 5 bases and J 4 bases, with 27 bases left between them. The specimen sequenced was PBMCs. The TCR sequence derives from a young woman in good health and CMV-seropositive. V usage is TRBV27 and J usage is TRBJ1-5; D gene unclear. CDR3 amino acids: CASSPYGGFVDAGNQPQHF. The CDR3, as DNA: TGTGCCAGCAGTCCCTACGGAGGGTTTGTGGACGCCGGGAATCAGCCCCAGCATTTT.